This T cell receptor (beta chain) was observed in a study of OX40 agonist ivuxolimab in advanced cancers. Study-wide results and caveats: Partial responders treated at 0.1-3.0 mg/kg exhibited clonal expansion among the lowest measured.

The CDR3 consists of 13 residues. Trimming removed 8 bases from V and 2 bases from J, with 9 bases in between. Germline CDR1 is MDHEN and CDR2 is SYDVKM. Peripheral blood came from all dose cohorts at three timepoints. As regards this clone: Its antigen is not known.

TCRdb keeps only in-frame clones here, not all; method: immunoSEQ multiplex PCR. The sample comprises fewer than 45,000 clones, approximately 84% of which are singletons, and around a sixth rests with the top ten. The TCR sequence derives from an adult with an advanced solid tumor such as melanoma, head and neck, liver or kidney cancer. The chain recombines TRBV28 with TRBJ2-2, with D possibly TRBD1 on 5 matching bases. The sequences come from CD4+ or CD8+ T cells sorted from blood, collected in a trial of the OX40 agonist ivuxolimab. This CDR3 reads CASRTFNTGELFF. Written as DNA, the CDR3 is TGTGCCAGCCGGACATTCAACACCGGGGAGCTGTTTTTT.